This is a list of T cell receptor beta chains from one sample in a study of shared clonotypes between healthy human individuals. Some clones are missing from TCRdb's copy, which holds only in-frame ones; the method was immunoSEQ multiplex PCR. The sample has about 1 million clones; roughly 80% are singletons. Sequenced input: memory CD4+ T cells sorted from blood. These receptors were obtained from a man between 18 and 35 years old in good health. Each CDR3 is given without its conserved first and last residue. Only some rows state a clone size, as once, few, many or a class for expanded clones.

v_call	clone_size	j_call	cdr3_aa
TRBV7-2	.	TRBJ2-2	ASSLVEGIGELF
TRBV4-3	once	TRBJ2-7	ASSLRTTGGSYEQY
TRBV9	few	TRBJ2-1	ASSVAFDDRFSYNEQF
TRBV5-1	few	TRBJ2-7	ASSFTGVYEQY
TRBV30	.	TRBJ1-2	AWTRQGPGYGYT
TRBV19	many	TRBJ2-7	ASSTDGTGPLYEQY
TRBV6-6	.	TRBJ1-4	ASSHPTGGWEKLF
TRBV18	.	TRBJ2-2	ASSGTSGRSAGELF
TRBV11-3	few	TRBJ2-2	ASSLLRSSGELF
TRBV11-2	.	TRBJ1-1	ASSLDQGMNTEAF
TRBV6-1	.	TRBJ2-5	ASTMGSGSGETQY
TRBV18	.	TRBJ2-5	ASSLTSQPGETQY
TRBV6-1	.	TRBJ1-5	ASSERGGQISNQPQH
TRBV6-5	few	TRBJ1-4	ATRIGDGKLF
TRBV6-1	.	TRBJ2-4	ASSEMGRGESNIQY
TRBV2	.	TRBJ1-1	AVQGGQPEAF
TRBV5-1	.	TRBJ2-7	ASSLPGAYEQY
TRBV28	.	TRBJ2-7	ASRYDRGKSYEQY
TRBV7-9	once	TRBJ2-7	ASSIYELGEQY
TRBV5-1	.	TRBJ2-5	ASSSGAQGLLETQY
TRBV27	.	TRBJ1-6	ASSLEAYNSPLH
TRBV18	.	TRBJ2-4	ASSPPGREGDIQY
TRBV7-2	.	TRBJ2-2	ASRESTGGTGELF
TRBV5-8	many	TRBJ1-2	ASSRGRGPNYGYT
TRBV6-1	.	TRBJ1-1	ASRVTENTEAF
TRBV2	.	TRBJ2-3	ATGESTDTQY
TRBV2	.	TRBJ1-4	ASSETVATNEKLF
TRBV20-1	.	TRBJ2-3	SALQPDTQY
TRBV7-9	.	TRBJ1-3	ASSLEGSGNTIY
TRBV6-1	.	TRBJ2-5	ATIQGDQETQY
TRBV10-3	.	TRBJ2-1	AISEYSGRANEQF
TRBV5-5	.	TRBJ1-1	ASSLVGGNTEAF
TRBV10-3	.	TRBJ2-7	ATLGGQVGSYEQY
TRBV7-2	once	TRBJ1-3	ASSLTSQDTIY
TRBV19	.	TRBJ2-6	ARRNNPGTGTGTGANVLT
TRBV29-1	.	TRBJ1-2	SVSPGQGLAGYT
TRBV15	.	TRBJ1-2	ATSTSNYGYT
TRBV5-4	.	TRBJ2-1	ASSLGTESYNEQF
TRBV27	.	TRBJ1-1	ASRRTGANTEAF
TRBV19	.	TRBJ2-7	ASRIEAGSSYEQY
TRBV5-4	.	TRBJ2-1	ASSFTGPNEQF
TRBV7-2	.	TRBJ1-2	ASSLRGTGAYGYT
TRBV5-1	.	TRBJ2-7	ASSLGGQIYEQY
TRBV5-6	.	TRBJ1-2	ASSPDPSTGYGYGYT
TRBV6-5	.	TRBJ2-7	ASSYSSSGISYEQY
TRBV5-1	.	TRBJ1-1	ASSLGVSGNEAF
TRBV30	.	TRBJ1-2	AWRTTEFYGYT